This paragraph covers one TCR beta chain sequence. As for treatment: oral pan-JAK inhibitor, 5-10 mg twice daily. Sorting of CD4+ and CD8+ T cells was performed on PBMCs. After isolation, RNA underwent reverse transcription to generate cDNA as the sequencing template. Using immunoSEQ multiplex PCR, the repertoire was profiled, and TCRdb retains in-frame clones only, with some absent. The sample shows fewer than 350,000 clones, 58% of them seen only once. This sample is part of a study of CD8+ T cells in alopecia areata. Whole-study context: Tofacitinib administration to treated patients was oral, at 5 to 10 mg twice daily.

From germline, CDR1 is MGHRA and CDR2 YSYEKL. The CDR3 contains 17 residues. The V gene end was trimmed by 0 bases and the J gene end by 3 bases; junction bases not matched to a gene: 7. This material consisted of CD4+ T cells sorted from blood, taken at week 24, from a patient treated with tofacitinib. The receptor's source is a human donor with alopecia areata. This sequence joins TRBV4-1 and TRBJ1-5; the match to TRBD1 covers 8 bases. The CDR3 DNA is TGCGCCAGCAGCCAAGACTTGGACAGGGCGATCAATCAGCCCCAGCATTTT. It is translated as CASSQDLDRAINQPQHF.